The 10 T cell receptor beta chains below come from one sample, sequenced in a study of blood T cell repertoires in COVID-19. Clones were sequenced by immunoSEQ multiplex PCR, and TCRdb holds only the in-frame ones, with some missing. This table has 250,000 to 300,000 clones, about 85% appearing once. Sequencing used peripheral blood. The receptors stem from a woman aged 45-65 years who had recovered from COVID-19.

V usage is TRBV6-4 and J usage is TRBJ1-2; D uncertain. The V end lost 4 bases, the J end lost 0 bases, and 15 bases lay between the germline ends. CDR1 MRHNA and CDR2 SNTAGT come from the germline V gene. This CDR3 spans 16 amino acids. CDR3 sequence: CASSVQQTKANYGYTF. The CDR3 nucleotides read TGTGCCAGCAGTGTCCAGCAGACTAAAGCTAACTATGGCTACACCTTC.

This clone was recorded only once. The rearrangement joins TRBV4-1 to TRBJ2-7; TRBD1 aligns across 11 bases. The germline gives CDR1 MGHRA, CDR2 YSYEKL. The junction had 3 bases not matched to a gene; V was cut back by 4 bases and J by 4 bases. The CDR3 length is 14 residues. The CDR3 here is CASSPGQGAYEQYF. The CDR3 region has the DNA TGCGCCAGCAGCCCAGGACAGGGGGCGTACGAGCAGTACTTC.

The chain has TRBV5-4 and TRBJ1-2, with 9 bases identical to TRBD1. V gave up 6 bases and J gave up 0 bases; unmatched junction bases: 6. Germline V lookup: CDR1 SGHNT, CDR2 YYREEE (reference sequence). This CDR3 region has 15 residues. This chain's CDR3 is CASILQGAPNYGYTF. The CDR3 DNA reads TGTGCCAGCATATTACAGGGGGCGCCTAACTATGGCTACACCTTC.

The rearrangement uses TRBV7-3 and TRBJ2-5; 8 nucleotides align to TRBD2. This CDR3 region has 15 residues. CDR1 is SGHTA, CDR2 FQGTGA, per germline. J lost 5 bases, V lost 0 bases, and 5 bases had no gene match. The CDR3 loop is CASSLTGRARETQYF. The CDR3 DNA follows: TGTGCCAGCAGCTTAACCGGGAGGGCTCGCGAGACCCAGTACTTC. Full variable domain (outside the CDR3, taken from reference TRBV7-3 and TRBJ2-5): GAGVSQTPSNKVTEKGKYVELRCDPISGHTALYWYRQSLGQGPEFLIYFQGTGAADDSGLPNDRFFAVRPEGSVSTLKIQRTERGDSAVYLCASSLTGRARETQYFGPGTRLLVL.

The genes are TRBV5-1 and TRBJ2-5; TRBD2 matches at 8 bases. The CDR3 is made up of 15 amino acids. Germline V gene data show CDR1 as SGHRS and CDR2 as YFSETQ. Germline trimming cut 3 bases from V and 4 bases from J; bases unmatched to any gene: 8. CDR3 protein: CASSWGAGVGETQYF. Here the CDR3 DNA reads TGCGCCAGCAGCTGGGGAGCGGGAGTCGGAGAGACCCAGTACTTC.

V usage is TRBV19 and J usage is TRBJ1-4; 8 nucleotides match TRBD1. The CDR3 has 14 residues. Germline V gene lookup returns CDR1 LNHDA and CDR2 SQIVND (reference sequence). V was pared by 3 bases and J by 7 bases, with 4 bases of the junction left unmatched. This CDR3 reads CASSIRGRFEKLFF. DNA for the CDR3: TGTGCCAGTAGTATCAGGGGGCGTTTTGAAAAACTGTTTTTT.

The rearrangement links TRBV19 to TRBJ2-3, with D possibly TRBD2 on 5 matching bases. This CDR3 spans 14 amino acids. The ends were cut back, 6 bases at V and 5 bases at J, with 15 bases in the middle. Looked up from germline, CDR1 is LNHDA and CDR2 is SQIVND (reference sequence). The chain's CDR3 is CASRSGWSGDTQYF. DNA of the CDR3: TGTGCCAGTAGGTCGGGGTGGTCGGGAGATACGCAGTATTTT.

This CDR3 reads CATSLRVFYGYTF. The CDR3 DNA follows: TGTGCCACCAGCCTTCGGGTTTTCTATGGCTACACCTTC. The V call is TRBV15, the J call TRBJ1-2; D remains ambiguous. The CDR3 is 13 residues long. Germline V gives CDR1 LNHNV, CDR2 YYDKDF (reference sequence). V lost 5 bases and J lost 4, with 11 bases in between.

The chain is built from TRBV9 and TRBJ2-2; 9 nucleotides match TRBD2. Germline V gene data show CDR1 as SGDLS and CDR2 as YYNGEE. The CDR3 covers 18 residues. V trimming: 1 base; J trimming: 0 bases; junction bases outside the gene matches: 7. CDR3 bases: TGTGCCAGCAGCGTAAGGGCTAGCGGGGTCGCGAACACCGGGGAGCTGTTTTTT. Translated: CASSVRASGVANTGELFF.

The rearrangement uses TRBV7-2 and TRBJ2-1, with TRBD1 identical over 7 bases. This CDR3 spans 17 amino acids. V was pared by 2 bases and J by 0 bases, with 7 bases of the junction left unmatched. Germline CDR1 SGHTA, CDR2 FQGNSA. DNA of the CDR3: TGTGCCAGCAGCTTACCTCCACAGGGGAGCTCCTACAATGAGCAGTTCTTC. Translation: CASSLPPQGSSYNEQFF.